This T cell receptor (beta chain) was sequenced in a study of OX40 agonist ivuxolimab in advanced cancers. Study background: Patients receiving dose escalation had hepatocellular carcinoma, melanoma, renal cell or head and neck cancer.

The assay was immunoSEQ multiplex PCR, and TCRdb's table has in-frame clones only and misses some. This repertoire shows more than 55,000 clones, roughly 88% found once; its top ten account for roughly 11%. Germline V CDR1 and CDR2: PRHDT, FYEKMQ (reference sequence). The CDR3 runs to 15 residues. V lost 1 base and J lost 4; bases outside the gene matches: 3. The timepoints at which blood was sampled were baseline, cycle 4 day 1, and cycle 7 day 1. Concerning this clone itself: Its cognate antigen is unknown.

Study results and limitations: Partial responders treated at 0.1-3.0 mg/kg exhibited clonal expansion among the lowest measured. At 0.1 to 3.0 mg/kg, CD4+ and CD8+ blood T cells expanded clonally by week 6.

This receptor was identified in an adult with an advanced solid tumor such as melanoma, head and neck, liver or kidney cancer. The input for sequencing was CD4+ or CD8+ T cells sorted from blood, taken in a trial of the OX40 agonist ivuxolimab. This chain connects TRBV13 to TRBJ2-1, with 8 bases lining up with TRBD2. CDR3: CASSLEQREYNEQFF. CDR3 DNA sequence: TGTGCCAGCAGCTTAGAACAGCGGGAGTACAATGAGCAGTTCTTC.